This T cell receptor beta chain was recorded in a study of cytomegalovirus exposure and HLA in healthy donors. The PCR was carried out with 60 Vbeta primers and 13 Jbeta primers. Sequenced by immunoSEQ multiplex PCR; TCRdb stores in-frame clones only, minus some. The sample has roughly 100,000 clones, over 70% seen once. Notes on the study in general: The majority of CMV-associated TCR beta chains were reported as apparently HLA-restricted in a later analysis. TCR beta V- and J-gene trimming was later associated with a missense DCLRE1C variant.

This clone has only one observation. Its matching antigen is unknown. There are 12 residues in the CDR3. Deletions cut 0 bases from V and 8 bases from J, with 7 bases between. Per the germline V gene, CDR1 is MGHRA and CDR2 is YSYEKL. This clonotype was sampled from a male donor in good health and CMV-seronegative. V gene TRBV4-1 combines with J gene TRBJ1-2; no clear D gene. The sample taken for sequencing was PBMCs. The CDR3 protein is CASSQETVGYTF. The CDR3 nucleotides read TGCGCCAGCAGCCAAGAAACGGTCGGCTACACCTTC.